A selection of T cell receptor beta chains follows, all from one sample in a study of cytomegalovirus exposure and HLA in healthy donors. Clones were read by immunoSEQ multiplex PCR, and TCRdb kept only the in-frame ones, dropping some. The table lists 180,000 or so clones, around three quarters of them singletons. Sequencing was done on a sample of PBMCs. Every receptor here comes from a woman aged 30 to 39 in good health and CMV-seropositive. Each CDR3 is given with its conserved first and last residue. The D gene is left open where the match is weak. Size is omitted from some rows. Given values are once, few, many or a class for expanded clones.

d_call clone_size j_call v_call cdr3_aa cdr3_nt
TRBD2 - TRBJ2-5 TRBV27 CASSLLAGRWAQYF TGTGCCAGCAGTTTGCTAGCGGGGCGCTGGGCCCAGTACTTC
TRBD1 - TRBJ1-3 TRBV28 CASSPTGVPGNTIYF TGTGCCAGCAGTCCCACAGGGGTGCCTGGAAACACCATATATTTT
TRBD2 - TRBJ2-3 TRBV7-2 CASSFNPGTSWDTQYF TGTGCCAGCAGCTTTAACCCGGGGACTAGCTGGGATACGCAGTATTTT
- - TRBJ2-1 TRBV29-1 CSALLGGSGSYNEQFF TGCAGCGCCCTGCTGGGGGGTAGCGGCTCCTACAATGAGCAGTTCTTC
TRBD1 - TRBJ2-5 TRBV7-6 CASSPAGTGRETQYF TGTGCCAGCAGCCCAGCCGGGACAGGGAGAGAGACCCAGTACTTC
TRBD1 - TRBJ1-4 TRBV7-6 CASSKGQPNEKLFF TGTGCCAGCAGCAAGGGACAGCCCAATGAAAAACTGTTTTTT
- few TRBJ2-7 TRBV5-1 CASKLIDEQYF TGCGCCAGCAAGTTGATAGACGAGCAGTACTTC
TRBD2 - TRBJ2-5 TRBV29-1 CSVARTSGSETQYF TGCAGCGTCGCCCGGACTAGCGGTTCGGAGACCCAGTACTTC
TRBD1 - TRBJ2-2 TRBV7-3 CASSLKQGTGELFF TGTGCCAGCAGCTTAAAACAGGGGACCGGGGAGCTGTTTTTT
- - TRBJ2-5 TRBV2 CASSTGTETQYF TGTGCCAGCAGTACAGGGACCGAGACCCAGTACTTC
TRBD1 once TRBJ1-2 TRBV2 CASRIDRDGGYTF TGTGCCAGCAGGATCGACAGGGACGGTGGCTACACCTTC
- - TRBJ2-3 TRBV13 CASSQRVELGSTDTQYF TGTGCCAGCAGCCAACGGGTCGAACTAGGCAGCACAGATACGCAGTATTTT
- - TRBJ2-1 TRBV29-1 CSVYRLYNEQFF TGCAGCGTCTACAGGCTATACAATGAGCAGTTCTTC
- - TRBJ1-5 TRBV5-8 CASSLVAGSNQPQHF TGTGCCAGCAGCTTAGTGGCCGGGAGCAATCAGCCCCAGCATTTT
TRBD2 - TRBJ2-1 TRBV11-3 CASSLDERGAVGKFF TGTGCCAGCAGCTTAGACGAGCGGGGGGCCGTGGGGAAGTTCTTC
- - TRBJ2-5 TRBV6-5 CASTRGTVQYF TGTGCCAGCACCCGGGGTACAGTCCAGTACTTC
- - TRBJ1-3 TRBV7-2 CASSLEGHRNTIYF TGTGCCAGCAGCTTAGAGGGACACAGAAACACCATATATTTT
- - TRBJ1-2 TRBV27 CASSAHLRGGYTF TGTGCCAGCAGTGCTCACCTTAGGGGAGGCTACACCTTC
- - TRBJ2-7 TRBV19 CASSIDAGLYEQYF TGTGCCAGTAGTATAGATGCGGGACTTTACGAGCAGTACTTC
- - TRBJ1-5 TRBV19 CATATGNQPQHF TGTGCCACCGCAACAGGGAATCAGCCCCAGCATTTT
- - TRBJ2-7 TRBV2 CASSSRGQYEQYF TGTGCCAGCAGTTCCCGAGGGCAGTACGAGCAGTACTTC
- - TRBJ1-6 TRBV5-1 CASSLETGGVNSPLHF TGCGCCAGCAGCTTGGAGACCGGCGGTGTAAATTCACCCCTCCACTTT
- - TRBJ1-2 TRBV19 CASRTLGAELYGYTF TGTGCCAGTAGAACCTTAGGGGCGGAACTTTATGGCTACACCTTC
TRBD2 - TRBJ2-6 TRBV5-5 CASRREGGGGANVLTF TGTGCCAGCAGACGGGAGGGGGGCGGAGGGGCCAACGTCCTGACTTTC